This T cell receptor beta chain originates from a study of cytomegalovirus exposure and HLA in healthy donors (dated by TCRdb to about 2017). About the investigation overall: An earlier analysis of approximately 600 of the donors reported more than 250 Gb of sequence data and some 120 million unique TCR beta sequences from some 180 million T cells. An early release that covered roughly 600 HLA-typed donors contained around 330 gigabases of sequencing data and 65 million to 100 million unique TCR sequences. The genetic ancestry cluster associated with self-reported Caucasian donors included around 76% of the roughly 400 genotyped donors. The aim of the study was to test whether cataloging public T cell receptors could identify signatures of past pathogen exposure. Using immunosequencing, the study profiled T cell repertoires from 640 or so subjects and related those repertoires to cytomegalovirus serostatus. Besides the first cohort of some 670 subjects, a separate validation cohort made up of about 120 different subjects was used. High-throughput TCR immunosequencing, statistical association of individual TCRs with disease status, and machine learning were combined to predict cytomegalovirus infection status. In a later analysis, previously published TCR beta repertoires from 600 to 850 donors were re-analyzed and high-resolution HLA genotyping was added so that TCR occurrence patterns could be studied. The later analysis used no new phenotypic data to find candidate immune exposures, relying instead on TCR beta sequences and their occurrence across donors. An earlier analysis of about 620 of the donors applied high-throughput TCR beta sequencing to assess whether each TCR beta V gene segment acted as functional or pseudogenic. Donor age, sex, ethnicity and CMV serostatus were compiled alongside the repertoire data. In a later genetic analysis, genome-wide SNP genotypes for 398 of the 666 donors were used, and that subset was treated as a discovery cohort. Every discovery cohort repertoire had been produced on one sequencing platform. Class I and class II HLA loci were covered by the typing at four-digit resolution. Typing coverage differed by locus: A, B, C, DRB1 and DQB1 were typed in about 620-630 donors, DQA1 in roughly 510, DPA1 in 600 to 610, and DPB1 in just under 490. Four to six DR-DQ haplotypes were handled as single units for association and clustering, since linkage in the cohort was strong. Across approximately 400 genotyped donors of the cohort, an average of roughly 230,000 unique TCR beta nucleotide sequences per donor were sequenced, and roughly 20% of those sequences were non-productive. Broad study findings and their caveats: Several of the top co-occurrence clusters appeared to be linked to parvovirus B19, influenza, CMV and Epstein-Barr virus, according to a later analysis. Most TCR sequences were observed very rarely across donors, whereas some public TCRs were present in many individuals. In an earlier analysis of under 600 of the donors, most TCR beta V segments were observed in productive rearrangements about 90% or about 30% of the time, broadly matching IMGT annotations. The classifier was reported to diagnose cytomegalovirus status with high specificity and sensitivity in both the original and validation cohorts. The presence/absence analyses assumed that sequencing depth was roughly uniform across donors, and that assumption may not be true. Strong co-occurrence of HLA alleles, especially DR and DQ, made assigning TCR associations to individual alleles difficult. In a later genetic analysis, fewer N-insertions in productive TCRs were reported among donors in an Asian-associated ancestry cluster than the roughly 700-donor mean. The cohort was sequenced for TCR beta chains only, and without alpha or paired-chain data the features that could be detected were limited. A later analysis found that most CMV-associated TCR beta chains appeared HLA-restricted, with HLA associations seemingly driven largely by CMV exposure. The 87-base-pair reads could not distinguish some IMGT-functional V segments, including TRBV6-2 and TRBV6-3, so those segments were excluded. HLA typing was unavailable for some donors at each locus, so association tests used only the typed subset. A cluster of highly shared sequence variants was judged likely to be a technical artifact of the sequencing pipeline. In a later analysis, TCR association rates were found to vary across HLA loci, with the most associated TCRs seen for DRB1 alleles and the fewest for HLA-C alleles. Immune exposure information for the cohort was limited to CMV serostatus. According to the authors, the approach could potentially be generalized to other disease states and immunological phenotypes. A later analysis found that HLA-associated TCR beta chains were more clonally expanded and had lower generation probabilities than equally common non-associated chains. A further reported finding was that TCR beta sequences accurately predicted the HLA-A and HLA-B alleles for most subjects in the first cohort. In vitro tests confirmed that a few of the cytomegalovirus-associated TCR beta chains recognize cytomegalovirus antigens. A later analysis associated approximately 17,000 TCR beta sequences with specific HLA alleles at a false discovery rate of 0.05. The earlier analysis of 450 to 700 of the donors excluded roughly 17 rarely observed V segments, including chromosome 9 orphons, because counts were too low. In a later genetic analysis, a missense DCLRE1C variant was associated with V-gene and J-gene trimming of TCR beta chains, and the association was replicated in an independent cohort. The study listed 170 or so TCR beta chains as associated with cytomegalovirus. Linkage disequilibrium might explain the correlated functional status among segregating V segments, but an unknown experimental factor could not be ruled out.

Library construction relied on the immunoSEQ multiplex PCR assay. For the multiplex PCR, a mixture combining 60 forward primers for TCR Vbeta segments and 13 reverse primers for TCR Jbeta segments was used. A multiplex PCR assay on genomic DNA amplified the CDR3 region of rearranged TCR beta genes. The Illumina HiSeq System was used to sequence the amplified TCR beta libraries as 87-base-pair reads. In the authors' own workflow: A later analysis tallied around 87 million unique TCR beta chains across the approximately 670 repertoires, and roughly 11 million of those chains were shared by two or more donors. To remove PCR and sequencing errors, raw reads were error-corrected and collapsed into unique sequences using a nearest-neighbor algorithm that merged closely related sequences. Alignment of CDR3 sequences to IMGT reference sequences was used to assign V, D and J gene segments. Each retained sequence needed at least a six-nucleotide match to both a V gene segment and a J gene segment. Rearrangements were classified as productive when the CDR3 lacked stop codons and remained in frame with V and J, and all other rearrangements were classified as non-productive. CDR3 was defined by IMGT convention, running from the second conserved V-encoded cysteine to the conserved J-encoded phenylalanine. The earlier analysis of about 560 of the donors excluded any sequence lacking an unambiguous match to a single V gene segment. An earlier analysis of 450 to 650 of the donors called V segments functional above 56.7% productive rearrangements and segregating when the between-donor standard deviation exceeded 5%. To diagnose cytomegalovirus status from the catalog of TCR beta chain sequences, a statistical classification framework was built. A later analysis assigned V and J genes by comparing TCR nucleotide sequences with IMGT/GENE-DB human TR gene sequences. The TCRdist pipeline was used in a later analysis to assign CDR3 sequences and most-parsimonious VDJ recombination scenarios. In a later analysis, each TCR beta chain was defined by its CDR3 amino acid sequence together with its V-gene family, and reads without a unique V-gene family were excluded. A later analysis removed several hundred highly shared, low-generation-probability nucleotide sequences to deal with suspected cross-contamination and a sequencing artifact. For each public chain, a later analysis derived a clonal expansion index from normalized ranks of inferred template counts within each repertoire. Generation probabilities in a later analysis came from a VDJ recombination model fitted to out-of-frame rearrangements, and those results were checked against IGoR. In a later analysis, TCR-TCR, TCR-HLA and TCR-CMV co-occurrence was scored with hypergeometric tests, and a repertoire-size bias correction was applied to TCR pairs. False discovery rates were estimated in a later analysis by permuting HLA or CMV assignments 20 times. In a later analysis, co-occurring TCRs were grouped with DBSCAN, and TCRdist sequence similarity was added when clustering was performed within HLA-allele-positive subsets. Co-occurrence clustering excluded repertoires with fewer than 30,000 or more than 120,000 public chains, plus five with anomalous nucleotide sharing. This is the immuneACCESS table as TCRdb keeps it, with only in-frame sequences that have V and J called. A part of the clones is gone; compared with another copy, unresolved V genes explain less than half, and the rest is unexplained. D and trimming were read from the DNA, whereas the V and J calls and clone size are those reported in that table. Recorded for this sample are 150,000 to 200,000 clones; 70% to 80% of them occurred a single time. Jointly, the top ten make up around a tenth of the sample.

The cohort comprised some 700 healthy bone marrow donors. At the time of sampling, all cohort members were nominally healthy, though unrecorded immune exposures were likely present. The donor tested CMV seropositive and was one of the 289 seropositive cohort members. Each donor provided a peripheral blood sample, and peripheral blood mononuclear cells were used for TCR beta sequencing. Genomic DNA extraction from the blood cell samples was performed with the Qiagen DNeasy Blood Extraction Kit. With regard to this clone: Its antigen is unknown. No much larger clonotype is one base removed from it; base qualities were not supplied.

V lost 4 bases and J lost 2 bases, and the count of bases not matched to a germline gene is 5. Spanning cysteine to phenylalanine, the CDR3 consists of 15 amino acids. Solely the CDR3 DNA is kept, with 45 bases framed from the first base. CDR1 and CDR2, per the germline V gene (reference sequence), are MNHEY and SMNVEV. The source material was PBMCs. The origin of this receptor is a man aged 18 to 35 in good health and CMV-seropositive. The chain was built from TRBV27 and TRBJ2-7; 10 middle bases align to TRBD2. At the DNA level, the sequence is TGTGCCAGCAGTTCGCCCACTAGCGGGACCTACGAGCAGTACTTC. Translated, this gives CASSSPTSGTYEQYF.